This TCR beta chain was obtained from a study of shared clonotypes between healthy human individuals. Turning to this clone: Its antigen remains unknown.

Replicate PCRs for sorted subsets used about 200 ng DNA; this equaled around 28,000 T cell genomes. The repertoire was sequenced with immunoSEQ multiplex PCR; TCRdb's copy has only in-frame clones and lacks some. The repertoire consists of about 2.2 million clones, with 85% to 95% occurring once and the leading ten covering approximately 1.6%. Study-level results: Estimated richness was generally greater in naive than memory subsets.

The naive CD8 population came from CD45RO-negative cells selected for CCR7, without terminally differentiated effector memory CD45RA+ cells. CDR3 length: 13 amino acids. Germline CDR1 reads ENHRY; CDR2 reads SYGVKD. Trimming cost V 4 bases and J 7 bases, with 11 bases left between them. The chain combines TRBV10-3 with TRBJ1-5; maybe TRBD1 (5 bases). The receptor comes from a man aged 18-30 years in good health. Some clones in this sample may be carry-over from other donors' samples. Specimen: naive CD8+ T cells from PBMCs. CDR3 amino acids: CAISGSGRQPQHF. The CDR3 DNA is TGTGCCATCAGTGGGTCAGGGAGACAGCCCCAGCATTTT.